A selection of T cell receptor beta chains follows, all from one sample in a study of T cell repertoires in cytomegalovirus infection. Antigens of these TCRs are unknown. MiXCR was run by TCRdb on the reads, yielding one entry per CDR3 protein. The sample has around 70,000 distinct CDR3 sequences; 28% are singletons. The sequencing used CD8+ T cells from cultured PBMCs, collected from culture after CMV antigen stimulation. The receptors derive from a human donor in good health (CMV status not recorded). Some clones in this sample may be carry-over from other donors' samples. CDR3s include the opening cysteine and the closing phenylalanine or tryptophan. A D gene is named only where the DNA matches it firmly. For some rows the clone size is stated as once, few or many, or as a class when expanded; others skip it.

j_call,v_call,clone_size,d_call,cdr3_nt,cdr3_aa
TRBJ2-7,TRBV12-3/TRBV12-4,many,NA,TGTGCCAGCAGTTTAGCGCAAAGGTCGGAGCAGTACTTC,CASSLAQRSEQYF
TRBJ2-3,TRBV2,many,NA,TGTGCCACCTCTGGAGGGACAGATACGCAGTATTTT,CATSGGTDTQYF
TRBJ2-1,TRBV6-2/TRBV6-3,few,NA,TGTGCCAGCAGTTACGGGTGGGCCAGCTCCTACAATGAGCAGTTCTTC,CASSYGWASSYNEQFF
TRBJ2-3,TRBV11-3,NA,NA,TGTGCCAGCAGCTTAATCGGGAGCAGTACAGATACGCAGTATTTT,CASSLIGSSTDTQYF
TRBJ2-1,TRBV29-1,NA,TRBD2,TGCAGCGTTGACGACCTAGCGGGGGGGCAGTTCTTC,CSVDDLAGGQFF
TRBJ1-2,TRBV12-3/TRBV12-4,many,NA,TGTGCCAGCAGTTTAAAGGGAATCGCCGGCTACACCTTC,CASSLKGIAGYTF
TRBJ2-7,TRBV7-6,many,NA,TGTGCCAGCAGCGCTGAGGGGCTAGCCTACGAGCAGTACTTC,CASSAEGLAYEQYF
TRBJ2-1,TRBV7-6,NA,TRBD2,TGTGCCAGCAGCTTAGAAACTAGCGGGACCTACAATGAGCAGTTCTTC,CASSLETSGTYNEQFF
TRBJ1-2,TRBV7-9,NA,NA,TGTGCCAGCAGCTTGGGCCAGGGGATACATGGCTACACCTTC,CASSLGQGIHGYTF
TRBJ1-1,TRBV7-8,many,TRBD1,TGTGCCAGCAGCTTAATGGGACAGGGGGCCGAAGCTTTCTTT,CASSLMGQGAEAFF
TRBJ2-2,TRBV5-4,NA,NA,TGTGCCAGCAGCTTGGGATGGGAAATCGCGACGAACACCGGGGAGCTGTTTTTT,CASSLGWEIATNTGELFF
TRBJ2-7,TRBV4-1,few,NA,TGCGCCAGCAGCCAAGACCCAGGGCCCTCCTACGAGCAGTACTTC,CASSQDPGPSYEQYF
TRBJ1-5,TRBV12-3/TRBV12-4,few,NA,TGTGCCAGCAGTCCTGGGACAAATAGCAATCAGCCCCAGCATTTT,CASSPGTNSNQPQHF
TRBJ2-7,TRBV28,few,TRBD2,TGTGCCAGCAGGCTTACTAGCGGGGGCCCAAGCTCCTACGAGCAGTACTTC,CASRLTSGGPSSYEQYF
TRBJ2-7,TRBV5-1,few,NA,TGCGCCAGCAGCTGGGGTGGGGGCGCCACCTACGAGCAGTACTTC,CASSWGGGATYEQYF
TRBJ2-7,TRBV5-1,once,NA,TGCGCCAGCAGCTTGACAGGCCCCTACGAGCAGTACTTC,CASSLTGPYEQYF
TRBJ2-3,TRBV6-1,NA,NA,TGTGCCAGCAGTGAAGCGCGGGAATCGTTAGGGTTGGATACGCAGTATTTT,CASSEARESLGLDTQYF
TRBJ1-5,TRBV19,NA,NA,TGTGCCAGCTACAGCGGATCAAATCAGCCCCAGCATTTT,CASYSGSNQPQHF
TRBJ1-4,TRBV28,NA,TRBD1,TGTGCCAGCAGTTTACTCCAGGGGGCGATTGTTGAAAAACTGTTTTTT,CASSLLQGAIVEKLFF
TRBJ2-2,TRBV7-2,NA,NA,TGTGCCAGCAGCTTAGTGTTAGGGGAGCTGTTTTTT,CASSLVLGELFF
TRBJ2-3,TRBV6-6,NA,NA,TGTGCCAGCAGTTACGCGGGATCGGTAGATACGCAGTATTTT,CASSYAGSVDTQYF
TRBJ2-1,TRBV24-1,NA,NA,TGTGCCACCAGTGATTTCGGGGGAAGGAATAACAATGAGCAGTTCTTC,CATSDFGGRNNNEQFF
TRBJ2-7,TRBV4-2,many,TRBD2,TGTGCCAGCAGCCAAGAGATACTAGCGGGGGCCTACGAGCAGTACTTC,CASSQEILAGAYEQYF
TRBJ2-7,TRBV4-3,medium-sized,NA,TGCGCCAGCAGCCAAGACCAGGGACTCCTGAGCTCCTACGAGCAGTACTTC,CASSQDQGLLSSYEQYF
TRBJ2-7,TRBV5-1,NA,TRBD2,TGCGCCAGCAGCTCTTCTAGCGGGAGTCTCTACGAGCAGTACTTC,CASSSSSGSLYEQYF
TRBJ2-3,TRBV12-3/TRBV12-4,few,TRBD2,TGTGCCAGCAGTTGGCAGCGGGGAAACACAGATACGCAGTATTTT,CASSWQRGNTDTQYF
TRBJ1-2,TRBV19,NA,NA,TGTGCCACACGGTCCCGGGACGGACGACCCTATGGCTACACCTTC,CATRSRDGRPYGYTF
TRBJ2-1,TRBV19,NA,TRBD2,TGTGCCAGCTCCGGGACTAGCGGGAGTCTGGGGCAGTTCTTC,CASSGTSGSLGQFF
TRBJ2-1,TRBV20-1,NA,TRBD2,TGCAGTGCTAGCCGAGGGACTAGCGGGGGAGGTGAGCAGTTCTTC,CSASRGTSGGGEQFF
TRBJ2-6,TRBV12-3/TRBV12-4,many,TRBD1,TGTGCCAGCAGTTTTCACCCCGGGACAGGGTTAAGGTCTGGGGCCAACGTCCTGACTTTC,CASSFHPGTGLRSGANVLTF
TRBJ2-7,TRBV7-4,NA,NA,TGTGCCAGCAGCTTCTCCCCCCGAGTGGGTGGCTACGAGCAGTACTTC,CASSFSPRVGGYEQYF
TRBJ2-2,TRBV28,many,NA,TGTGCCAGCAGTTTGCCTGAGGGGATCGGGGAGCTGTTTTTT,CASSLPEGIGELFF
TRBJ2-1,TRBV7-2,few,TRBD2,TGTGCCAGCAGCTTCGGCGGGGGTATGAATGAGCAGTTCTTC,CASSFGGGMNEQFF
TRBJ2-3,TRBV7-2,NA,TRBD2,TGTGCCAGCAGCTTACTAGCGGGGGGCCGCACAGATACGCAGTATTTT,CASSLLAGGRTDTQYF
TRBJ2-6,TRBV7-9,many,NA,TGTGCCAGCTTAGGAACAGGGTTCGGGGCCAACGTCCTGACTTTC,CASLGTGFGANVLTF
TRBJ1-4,TRBV20-1,NA,NA,TGCAGTGCTAACCCGGGACAAGCGAATGAAAAACTGTTTTTT,CSANPGQANEKLFF
TRBJ2-1,TRBV7-9,many,TRBD2,TGTGCCAGCAGCTTAGGGCTAGCGGGAGGTCGTAATGAGCAGTTCTTC,CASSLGLAGGRNEQFF
TRBJ2-3,TRBV19,NA,NA,TGTGCCAGTAGTATAGCGGGCAGCACAGATACGCAGTATTTT,CASSIAGSTDTQYF
TRBJ2-2,TRBV7-6,few,TRBD2,TGTGCCAGCAGACGTTCCGGGACTAGCGGGAGGGCCTTTGTGACCACCGGGGAGCTGTTTTTT,CASRRSGTSGRAFVTTGELFF
TRBJ2-7,TRBV12-3/TRBV12-4,few,NA,TGTGCCAGCAGTTTTAAGAAAGAAAGCTCCTACGAGCAGTACTTC,CASSFKKESSYEQYF
TRBJ1-1,TRBV6-2/TRBV6-3,few,TRBD1,TGTGCCAGCAGTCCAGGGCAGGGGGACCCTGAAGCTTTCTTT,CASSPGQGDPEAFF
TRBJ2-3,TRBV20-1,few,TRBD2,TGCAGTGCTTCAAAACTAGCGGGGCACCAGGGAGATACGCAGTATTTT,CSASKLAGHQGDTQYF
TRBJ2-5,TRBV19,NA,TRBD2,TGTGCCAGTAGTGGCCTAGCGGACAAAGAGACCCAGTACTTC,CASSGLADKETQYF